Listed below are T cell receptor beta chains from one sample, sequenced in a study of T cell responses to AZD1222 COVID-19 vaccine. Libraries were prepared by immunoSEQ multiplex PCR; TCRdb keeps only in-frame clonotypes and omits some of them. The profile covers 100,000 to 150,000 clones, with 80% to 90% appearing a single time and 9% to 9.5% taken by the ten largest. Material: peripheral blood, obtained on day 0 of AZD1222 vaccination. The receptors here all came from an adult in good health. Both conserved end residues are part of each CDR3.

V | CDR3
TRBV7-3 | CASSLMGTSGRTEQFF
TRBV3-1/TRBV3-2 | CASSQAGHHQETQYF
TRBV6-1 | CASSDRQGWNNEQFF
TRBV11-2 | CASSASGEAFF
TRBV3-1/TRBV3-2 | CASSLTGGYGYTF
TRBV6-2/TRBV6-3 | CASSYPLDPREMNTGELFF
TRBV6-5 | CASSLSAGNRETQYF
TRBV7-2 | CASSPAGPGEQYF
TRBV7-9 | CASSLIHDSANTGELFF
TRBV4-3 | CASSQDPSSSGGYTF
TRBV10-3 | CAISESVDEKLFF
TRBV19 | CASSAPRGPYEQYF
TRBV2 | CASTRGNTEAFF
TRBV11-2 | CASSLDLNRPLYF
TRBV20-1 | CSASPSTGGSTPLHF
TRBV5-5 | CASSLMGAYGYTF
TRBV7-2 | CASSLAGGTDTQYF
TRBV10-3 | CAILKQGDNEQYF
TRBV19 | CASRRGLTPTQSSYNSPLHF
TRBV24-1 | CATSGRGQGNQPQHF
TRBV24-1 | CATSQWAQGSEKLFF
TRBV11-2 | CASSLALARANEQFF
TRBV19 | CASSGIGSSYNSPLHF
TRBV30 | CAWGASDTQYF
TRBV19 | CASSRAGPISVEAFF
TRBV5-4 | CASSLLDSSGANVLTF
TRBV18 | CASSEAIQPNSPLHF
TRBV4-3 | CASSHNEVGSYEQYF
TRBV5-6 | CASSRGTGRNEAYPEAFF
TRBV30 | CAWSLSGGQPQHF
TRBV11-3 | CASSSYSGTQETQYF
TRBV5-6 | CASSSNNEQFF
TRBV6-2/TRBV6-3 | CASSYRAGGGIYEQYF
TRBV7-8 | CASSLARTYRGAFGYTF
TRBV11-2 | CASSLRLAGDYEQYF
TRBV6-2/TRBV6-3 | CASSYVWASSYEQYF
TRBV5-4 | CASSLVSLAGSYEQYF
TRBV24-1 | CATSSTRLMAHEQFF
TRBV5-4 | CASSRQGRNNEKLFF
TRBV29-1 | CSAGTASVETQYF
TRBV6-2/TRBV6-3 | CASSPNWNAEAFF
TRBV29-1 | CSVIAESPREAFF
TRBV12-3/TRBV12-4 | CASSSQRRIQYF
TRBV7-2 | CASAPGQGPNTGELFF
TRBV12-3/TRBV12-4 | CASSLADTQYF
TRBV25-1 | CASSGGMGETQYF
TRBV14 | CASSRDLGNSPLHF
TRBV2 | CASADRATSNSPLHF
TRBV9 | CASSPSSYNEQFF